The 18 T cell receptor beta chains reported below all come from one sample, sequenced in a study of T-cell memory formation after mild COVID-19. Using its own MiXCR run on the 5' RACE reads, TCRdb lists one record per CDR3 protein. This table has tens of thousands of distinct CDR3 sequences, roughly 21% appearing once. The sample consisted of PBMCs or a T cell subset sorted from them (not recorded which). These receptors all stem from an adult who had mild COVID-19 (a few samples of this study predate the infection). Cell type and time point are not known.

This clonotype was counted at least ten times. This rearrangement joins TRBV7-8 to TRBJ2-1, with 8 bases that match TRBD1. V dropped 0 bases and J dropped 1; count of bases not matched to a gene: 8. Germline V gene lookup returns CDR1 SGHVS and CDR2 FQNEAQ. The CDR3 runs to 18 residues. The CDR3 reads CASSLARIWTGSYNEQFF. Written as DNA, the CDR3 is TGTGCCAGCAGCTTAGCGCGGATTTGGACAGGGTCCTACAATGAGCAGTTCTTC.

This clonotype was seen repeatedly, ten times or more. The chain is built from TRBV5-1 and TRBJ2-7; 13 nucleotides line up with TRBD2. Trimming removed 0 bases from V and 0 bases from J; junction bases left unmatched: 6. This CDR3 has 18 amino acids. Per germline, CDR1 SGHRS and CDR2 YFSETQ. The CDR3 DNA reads TGCGCCAGCAGCTTGGCCTTCGGGACTAGCGGGGCCTCCTACGAGCAGTACTTC. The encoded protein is CASSLAFGTSGASYEQYF.

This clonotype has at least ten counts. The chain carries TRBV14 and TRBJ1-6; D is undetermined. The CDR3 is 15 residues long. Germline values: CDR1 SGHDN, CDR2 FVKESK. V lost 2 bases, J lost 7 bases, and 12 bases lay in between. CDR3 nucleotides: TGTGCCAGCAGCCAACAGGTCACCAGGAATTCACCCCTCCACTTT. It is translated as CASSQQVTRNSPLHF.

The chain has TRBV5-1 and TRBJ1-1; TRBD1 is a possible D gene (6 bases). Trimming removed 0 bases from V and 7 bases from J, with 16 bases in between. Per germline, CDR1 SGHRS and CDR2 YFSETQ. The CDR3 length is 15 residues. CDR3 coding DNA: TGCGCCAGCAGCTTGGGGACGGGGGGGCTTGTTGAAGCTTTCTTT. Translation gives CASSLGTGGLVEAFF.

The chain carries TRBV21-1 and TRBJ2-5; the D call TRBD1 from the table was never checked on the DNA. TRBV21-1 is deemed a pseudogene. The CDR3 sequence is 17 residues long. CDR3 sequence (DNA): TGTGCCAGCAGCAAAACCCCCCCTGACCGGAGGGGAGAGACCCAGTACTTC. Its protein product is CASSKTPPDRRGETQYF.

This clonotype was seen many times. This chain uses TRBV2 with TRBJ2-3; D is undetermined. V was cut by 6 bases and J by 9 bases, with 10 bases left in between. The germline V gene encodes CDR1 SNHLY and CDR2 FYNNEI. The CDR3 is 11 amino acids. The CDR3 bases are TGTGCCAGCAGGATTACTGAGACGCAGTATTTT. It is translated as CASRITETQYF.

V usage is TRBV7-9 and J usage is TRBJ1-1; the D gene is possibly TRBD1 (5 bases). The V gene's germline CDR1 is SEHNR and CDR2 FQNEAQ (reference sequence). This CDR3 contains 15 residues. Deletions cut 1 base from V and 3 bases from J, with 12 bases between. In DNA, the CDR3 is TGTGCCAGCAGCTTAGAGTCTACAGGTGACACTGAAGCTTTCTTT. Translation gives CASSLESTGDTEAFF. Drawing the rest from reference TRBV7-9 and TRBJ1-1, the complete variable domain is DTGVSQNPRHKITKRGQNVTFRCDPISEHNRLYWYRQTLGQGPEFLTYFQNEAQLEKSRLLSDRFSAERPKGSFSTLEIQRTEQGDSAMYLCASSLESTGDTEAFFGQGTRLTVV.

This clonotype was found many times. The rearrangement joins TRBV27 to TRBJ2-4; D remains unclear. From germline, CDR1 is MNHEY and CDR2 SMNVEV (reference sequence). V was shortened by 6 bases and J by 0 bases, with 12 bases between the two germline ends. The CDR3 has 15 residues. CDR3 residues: CASSDRHLAKNIQYF. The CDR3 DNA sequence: TGTGCCAGCAGCGATAGACACCTAGCCAAAAACATTCAGTACTTC.

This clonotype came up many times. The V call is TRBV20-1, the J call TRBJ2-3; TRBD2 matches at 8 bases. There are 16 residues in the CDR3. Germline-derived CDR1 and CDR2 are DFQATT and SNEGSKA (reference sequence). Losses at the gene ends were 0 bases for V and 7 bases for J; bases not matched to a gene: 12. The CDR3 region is CSARDQLSGSKYTQYF. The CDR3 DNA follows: TGCAGTGCTAGAGATCAGTTGAGCGGGAGTAAATATACGCAGTATTTT.

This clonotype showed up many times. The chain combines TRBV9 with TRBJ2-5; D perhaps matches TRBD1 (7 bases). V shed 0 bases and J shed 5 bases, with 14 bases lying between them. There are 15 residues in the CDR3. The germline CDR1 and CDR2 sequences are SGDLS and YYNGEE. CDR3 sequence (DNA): TGTGCCAGCAGCGTAGAGGAGGGGGCCTGGGAGACCCAGTACTTC. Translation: CASSVEEGAWETQYF.

The CDR3 nucleotides read TGCAGCGTTGGGGAAGGACAGCCCCAGCATTTT. It is translated as CSVGEGQPQHF. The chain joins TRBV29-1 to TRBJ1-5; D is undetermined. The CDR3 is 11 amino acids. Germline loops: CDR1 SQVTM, CDR2 ANQGSEA. The V end lost 4 bases, the J end lost 7 bases, and 8 bases lay between the germline ends.

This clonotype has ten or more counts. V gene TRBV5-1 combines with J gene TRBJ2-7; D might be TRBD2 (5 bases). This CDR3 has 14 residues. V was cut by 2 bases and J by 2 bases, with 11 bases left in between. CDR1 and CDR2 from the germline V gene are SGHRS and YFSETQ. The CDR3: CASSFGAAAYEQYF. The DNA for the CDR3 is TGCGCCAGCAGCTTCGGAGCGGCCGCCTACGAGCAGTACTTC.

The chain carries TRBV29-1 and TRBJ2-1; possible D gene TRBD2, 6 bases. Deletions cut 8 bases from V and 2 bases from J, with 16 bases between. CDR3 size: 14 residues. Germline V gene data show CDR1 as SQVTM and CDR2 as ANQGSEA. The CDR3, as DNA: TGCAGCTCCACCGGGACTTTTCCCTACAATGAGCAGTTCTTC. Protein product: CSSTGTFPYNEQFF.

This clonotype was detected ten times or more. The CDR3 loop reads CASSLLISLRELEGDTQYF. The CDR3 bases are TGTGCCAGCAGCTTACTTATCTCGCTCAGGGAGCTTGAAGGAGATACGCAGTATTTT. The chain links TRBV7-8 to TRBJ2-3; the D gene could be TRBD1 or TRBD2 (5 bases each). Germline V gene data show CDR1 as SGHVS and CDR2 as FQNEAQ. This CDR3 is built from 19 residues. Trimming pared 2 bases from V and 5 bases from J, leaving 26 bases between.

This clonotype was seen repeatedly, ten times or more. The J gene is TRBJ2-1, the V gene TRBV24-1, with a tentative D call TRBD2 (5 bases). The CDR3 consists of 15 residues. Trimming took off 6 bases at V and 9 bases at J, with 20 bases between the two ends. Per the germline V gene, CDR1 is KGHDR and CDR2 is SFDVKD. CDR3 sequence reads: CATSSPSLRAGEQFF. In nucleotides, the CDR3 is TGTGCCACCAGTTCCCCTAGTTTGAGGGCAGGTGAGCAGTTCTTC.

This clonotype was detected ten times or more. Here the CDR3 DNA reads TGTGCCTGGACTCGGACCTATGGCTACACCTTC. This encodes CAWTRTYGYTF. This chain uses TRBV30 with TRBJ1-2; no reliable D call. Germline CDR1 reads GTSNPN; CDR2 reads SVGIG (reference sequence). The CDR3 length is 11 residues. Trimming pared 4 bases from V and 4 bases from J, leaving 7 bases between.

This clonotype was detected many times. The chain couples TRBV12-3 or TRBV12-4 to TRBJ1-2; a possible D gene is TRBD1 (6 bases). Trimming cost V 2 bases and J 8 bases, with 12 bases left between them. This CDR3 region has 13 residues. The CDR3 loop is CASSLRGREGYTF. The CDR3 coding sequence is TGTGCCAGCAGTTTAAGGGGGAGGGAGGGCTACACCTTC.

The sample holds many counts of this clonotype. Here the CDR3 DNA reads TGCAGTGCTAGCGGGGGGGCTTACAATGAGCAGTTCTTC. Protein: CSASGGAYNEQFF. The J gene is TRBJ2-1, the V gene TRBV20-1; TRBD2 agrees at 8 bases. The CDR3 is 13 amino acids. The germline V gene encodes CDR1 DFQATT and CDR2 SNEGSKA (reference sequence). Trimming removed 3 bases from V and 4 bases from J; junction bases left unmatched: 2.